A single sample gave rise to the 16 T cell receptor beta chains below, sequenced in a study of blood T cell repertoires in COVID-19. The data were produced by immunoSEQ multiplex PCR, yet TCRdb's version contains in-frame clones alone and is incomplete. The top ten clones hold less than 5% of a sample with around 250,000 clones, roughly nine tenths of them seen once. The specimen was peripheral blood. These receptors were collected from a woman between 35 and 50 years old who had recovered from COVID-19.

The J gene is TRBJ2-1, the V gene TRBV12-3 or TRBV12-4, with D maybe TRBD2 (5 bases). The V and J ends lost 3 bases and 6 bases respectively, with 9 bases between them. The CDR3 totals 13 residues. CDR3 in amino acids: CASSFTRGNEQFF. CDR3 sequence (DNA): TGTGCCAGCAGTTTCACTAGAGGCAATGAGCAGTTCTTC.

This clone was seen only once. In DNA form, the CDR3 reads TGTGCCAGCAGCGTAGACCCGGGACAGGGGAATAACTATGGCTACACCTTC. This codes for CASSVDPGQGNNYGYTF. The gene calls are TRBV9 and TRBJ1-2; 10 bases map to TRBD1. CDR3 length equals 17 residues. Per the germline V gene, CDR1 is SGDLS and CDR2 is YYNGEE. With V trimmed by 0 bases and J by 1 base, 6 bases remained unmatched.

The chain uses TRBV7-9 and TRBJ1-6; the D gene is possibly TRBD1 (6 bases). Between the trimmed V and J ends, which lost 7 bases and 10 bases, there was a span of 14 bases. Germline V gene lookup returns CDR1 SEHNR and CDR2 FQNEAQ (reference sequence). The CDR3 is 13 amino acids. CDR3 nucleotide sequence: TGTGCCAGCAACCAGGGGCCAGGCTCACCCCTCCACTTT. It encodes CASNQGPGSPLHF.

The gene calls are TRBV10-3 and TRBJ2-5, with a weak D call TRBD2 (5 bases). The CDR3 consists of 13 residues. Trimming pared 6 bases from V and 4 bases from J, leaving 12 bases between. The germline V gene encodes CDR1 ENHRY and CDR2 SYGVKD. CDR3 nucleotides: TGTGCCATCAGGCGCCCCGAGGGAGAGACCCAGTACTTC. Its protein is CAIRRPEGETQYF.

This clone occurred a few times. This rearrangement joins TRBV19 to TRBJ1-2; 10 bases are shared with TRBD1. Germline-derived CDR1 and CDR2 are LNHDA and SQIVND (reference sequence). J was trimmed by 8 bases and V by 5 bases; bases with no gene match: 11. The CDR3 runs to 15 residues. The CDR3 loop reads CASSGTGTGALGYTF. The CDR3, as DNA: TGTGCCAGTAGTGGAACCGGGACAGGGGCGTTGGGCTACACCTTC.

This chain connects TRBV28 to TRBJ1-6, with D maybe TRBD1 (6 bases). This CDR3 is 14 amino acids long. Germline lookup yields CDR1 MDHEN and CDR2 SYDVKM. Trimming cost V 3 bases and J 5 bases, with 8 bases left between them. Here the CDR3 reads CASSFGQNNSPLHF. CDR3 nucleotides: TGTGCCAGCAGTTTTGGACAGAATAATTCACCCCTCCACTTT.

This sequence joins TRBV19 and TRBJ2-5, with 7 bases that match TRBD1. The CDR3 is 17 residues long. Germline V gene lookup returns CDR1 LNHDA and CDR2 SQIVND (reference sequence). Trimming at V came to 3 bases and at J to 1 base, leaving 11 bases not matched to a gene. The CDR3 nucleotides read TGTGCCAGTAGTATGGCTAGGGGGCCCCTTCCCCAAGAGACCCAGTACTTC. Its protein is CASSMARGPLPQETQYF.

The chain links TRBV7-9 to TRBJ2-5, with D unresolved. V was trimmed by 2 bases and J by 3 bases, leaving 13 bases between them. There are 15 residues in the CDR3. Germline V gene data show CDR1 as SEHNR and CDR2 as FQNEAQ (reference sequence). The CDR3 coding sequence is TGTGCCAGCAGCTTACGTACCGGAGCCGAAGAGACCCAGTACTTC. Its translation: CASSLRTGAEETQYF.

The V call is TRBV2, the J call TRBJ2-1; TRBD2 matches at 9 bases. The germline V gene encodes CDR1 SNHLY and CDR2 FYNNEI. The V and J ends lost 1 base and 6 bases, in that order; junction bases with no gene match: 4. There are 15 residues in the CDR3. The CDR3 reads CASSEVASGTNEQFF. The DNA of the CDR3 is TGTGCCAGCAGTGAAGTGGCTAGCGGGACCAATGAGCAGTTCTTC.

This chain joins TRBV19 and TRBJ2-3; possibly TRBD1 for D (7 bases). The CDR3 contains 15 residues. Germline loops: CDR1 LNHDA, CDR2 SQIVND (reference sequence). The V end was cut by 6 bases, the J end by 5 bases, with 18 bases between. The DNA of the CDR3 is TGTGCCAGTAGGATGAGTCCGCAGGGGGGAGATACGCAGTATTTT. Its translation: CASRMSPQGGDTQYF.

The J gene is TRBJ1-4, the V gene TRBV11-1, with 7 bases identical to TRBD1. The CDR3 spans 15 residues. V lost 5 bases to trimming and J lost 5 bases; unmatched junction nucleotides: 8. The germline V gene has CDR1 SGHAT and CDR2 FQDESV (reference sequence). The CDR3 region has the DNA TGTGCCAGCAGCCCGACGGACAGGTTGAATGAAAAACTGTTTTTT. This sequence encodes CASSPTDRLNEKLFF.

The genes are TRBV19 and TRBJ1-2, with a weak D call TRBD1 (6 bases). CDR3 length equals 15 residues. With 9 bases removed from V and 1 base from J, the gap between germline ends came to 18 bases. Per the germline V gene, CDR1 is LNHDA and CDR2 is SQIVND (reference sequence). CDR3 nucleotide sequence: TGTGCCAGAAGTGACAGGAACGGAGATAACTATGGCTACACCTTC. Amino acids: CARSDRNGDNYGYTF.

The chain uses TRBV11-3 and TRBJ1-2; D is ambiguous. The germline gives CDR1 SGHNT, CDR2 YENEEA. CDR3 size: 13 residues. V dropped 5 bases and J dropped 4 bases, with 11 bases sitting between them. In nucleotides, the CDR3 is TGTGCCAGCAGCCGAGGGTTGAGCTATGGCTACACCTTC. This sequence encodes CASSRGLSYGYTF.

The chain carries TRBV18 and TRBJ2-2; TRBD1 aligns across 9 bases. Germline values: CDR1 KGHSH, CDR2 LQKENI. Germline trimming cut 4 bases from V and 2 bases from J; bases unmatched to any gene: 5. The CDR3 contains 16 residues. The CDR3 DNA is TGTGCCAGCTCACTAATGGGACAGGGAAACACCGGGGAGCTGTTTTTT. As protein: CASSLMGQGNTGELFF.

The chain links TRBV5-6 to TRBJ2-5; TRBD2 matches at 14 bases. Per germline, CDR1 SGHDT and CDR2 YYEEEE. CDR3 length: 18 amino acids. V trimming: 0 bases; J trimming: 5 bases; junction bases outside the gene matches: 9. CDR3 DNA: TGTGCCAGCAGCTTGGTGGGACTAGCGGGGGCGTATATGGAGACCCAGTACTTC. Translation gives CASSLVGLAGAYMETQYF.

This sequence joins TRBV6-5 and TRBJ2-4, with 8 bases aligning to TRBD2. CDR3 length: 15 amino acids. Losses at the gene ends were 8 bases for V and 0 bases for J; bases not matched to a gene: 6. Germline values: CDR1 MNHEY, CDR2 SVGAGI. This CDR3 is CASGDSGAAKNIQYF. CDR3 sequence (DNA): TGTGCCAGCGGGGATAGCGGGGCAGCCAAAAACATTCAGTACTTC.